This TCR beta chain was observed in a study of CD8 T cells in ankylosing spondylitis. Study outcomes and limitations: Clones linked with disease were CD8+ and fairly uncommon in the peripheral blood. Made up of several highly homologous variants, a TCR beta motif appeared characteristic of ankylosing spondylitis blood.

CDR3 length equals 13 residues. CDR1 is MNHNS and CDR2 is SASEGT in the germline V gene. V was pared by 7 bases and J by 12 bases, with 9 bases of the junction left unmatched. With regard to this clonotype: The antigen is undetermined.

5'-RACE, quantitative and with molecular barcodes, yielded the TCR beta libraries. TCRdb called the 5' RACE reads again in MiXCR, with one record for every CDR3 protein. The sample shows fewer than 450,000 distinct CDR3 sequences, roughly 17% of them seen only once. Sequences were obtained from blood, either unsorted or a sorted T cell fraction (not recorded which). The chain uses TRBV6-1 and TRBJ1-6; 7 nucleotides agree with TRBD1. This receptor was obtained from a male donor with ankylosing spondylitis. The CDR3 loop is CASTPRTGGPLHF. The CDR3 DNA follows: TGTGCCAGCACTCCTCGGACAGGCGGACCCCTCCACTTT.